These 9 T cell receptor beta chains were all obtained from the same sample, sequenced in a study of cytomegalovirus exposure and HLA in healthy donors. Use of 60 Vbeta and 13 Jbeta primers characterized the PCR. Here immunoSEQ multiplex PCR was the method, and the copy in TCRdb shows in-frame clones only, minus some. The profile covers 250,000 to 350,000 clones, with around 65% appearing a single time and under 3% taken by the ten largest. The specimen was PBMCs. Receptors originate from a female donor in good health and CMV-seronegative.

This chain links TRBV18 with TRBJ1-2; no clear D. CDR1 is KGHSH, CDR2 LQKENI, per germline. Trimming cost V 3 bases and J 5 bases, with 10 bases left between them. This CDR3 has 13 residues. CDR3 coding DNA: TGTGCCAGCTCACCGATGGAGAGATATGGCTACACCTTC. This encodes CASSPMERYGYTF.

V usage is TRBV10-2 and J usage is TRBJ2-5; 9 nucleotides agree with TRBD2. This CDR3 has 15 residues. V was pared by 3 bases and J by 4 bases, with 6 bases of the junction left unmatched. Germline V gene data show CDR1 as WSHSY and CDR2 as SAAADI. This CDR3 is CASSDSSGRSETQYF. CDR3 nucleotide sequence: TGCGCCAGCAGTGATAGTAGCGGGAGATCAGAGACCCAGTACTTC.

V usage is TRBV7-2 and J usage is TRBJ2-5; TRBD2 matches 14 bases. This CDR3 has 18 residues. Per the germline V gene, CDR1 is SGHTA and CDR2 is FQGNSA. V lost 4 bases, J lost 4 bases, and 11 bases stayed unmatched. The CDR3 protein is CASSSAPRLAGGGETQYF. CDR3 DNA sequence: TGTGCCAGCAGCTCAGCACCCCGACTAGCGGGAGGGGGAGAGACCCAGTACTTC.

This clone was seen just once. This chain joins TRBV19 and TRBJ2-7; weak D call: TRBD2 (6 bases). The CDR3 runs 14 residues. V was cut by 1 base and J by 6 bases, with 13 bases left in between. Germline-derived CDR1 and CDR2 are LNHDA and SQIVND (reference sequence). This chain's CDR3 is CASSIGTIRGEQYF. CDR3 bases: TGTGCCAGTAGTATAGGGACTATCCGCGGCGAGCAGTACTTC.

The chain's CDR3 is CASSLSALSSGRSHEQYF. CDR3 bases: TGTGCCAGCAGCTTAAGTGCCCTCTCTAGCGGGAGATCCCACGAGCAGTACTTC. This chain uses TRBV7-8 with TRBJ2-7; 10 bases line up with TRBD2. The germline CDR1 and CDR2 sequences are SGHVS and FQNEAQ. The CDR3 loop spans 18 amino acids. V was clipped by 2 bases and J by 5 bases; unmatched bases: 15.

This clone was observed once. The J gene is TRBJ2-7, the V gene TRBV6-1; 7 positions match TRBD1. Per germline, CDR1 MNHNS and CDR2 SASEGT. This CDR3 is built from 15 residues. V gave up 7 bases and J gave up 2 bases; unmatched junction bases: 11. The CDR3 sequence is CASTGATGIPYEQYF. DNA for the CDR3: TGTGCCAGCACCGGCGCGACAGGGATCCCCTACGAGCAGTACTTC.

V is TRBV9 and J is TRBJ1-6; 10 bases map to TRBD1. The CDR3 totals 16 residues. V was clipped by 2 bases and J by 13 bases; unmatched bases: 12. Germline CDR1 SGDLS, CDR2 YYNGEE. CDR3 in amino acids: CASSVDVDRGSDPLHF. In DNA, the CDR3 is TGTGCCAGCAGCGTCGACGTGGACAGGGGGTCGGATCCCCTCCACTTT. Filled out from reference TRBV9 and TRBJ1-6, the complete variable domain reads DSGVTQTPKHLITATGQRVTLRCSPRSGDLSVYWYQQSLDQGLQFLIQYYNGEERAKGNILERFSAQQFPDLHSELNLSSLELGDSALYFCASSVDVDRGSDPLHFGNGTRLTVT.

The CDR3 nucleotides are TGTGCCAGCAGTGGGACAGGCCCCCTCCAGCAGTACTTC. Amino acids: CASSGTGPLQQYF. This chain uses TRBV6-1 with TRBJ2-7; 7 nucleotides agree with TRBD1. Trimming cost V 4 bases and J 8 bases; bases outside gene matches: 8. Germline loops: CDR1 MNHNS, CDR2 SASEGT. The CDR3 spans 13 residues.

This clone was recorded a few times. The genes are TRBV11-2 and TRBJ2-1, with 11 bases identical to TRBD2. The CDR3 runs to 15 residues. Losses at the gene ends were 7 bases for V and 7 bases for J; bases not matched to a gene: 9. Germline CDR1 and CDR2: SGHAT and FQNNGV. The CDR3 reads CASNLAGGAGNEQFF. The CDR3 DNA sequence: TGTGCCAGCAACCTAGCGGGAGGTGCGGGGAATGAGCAGTTCTTC.